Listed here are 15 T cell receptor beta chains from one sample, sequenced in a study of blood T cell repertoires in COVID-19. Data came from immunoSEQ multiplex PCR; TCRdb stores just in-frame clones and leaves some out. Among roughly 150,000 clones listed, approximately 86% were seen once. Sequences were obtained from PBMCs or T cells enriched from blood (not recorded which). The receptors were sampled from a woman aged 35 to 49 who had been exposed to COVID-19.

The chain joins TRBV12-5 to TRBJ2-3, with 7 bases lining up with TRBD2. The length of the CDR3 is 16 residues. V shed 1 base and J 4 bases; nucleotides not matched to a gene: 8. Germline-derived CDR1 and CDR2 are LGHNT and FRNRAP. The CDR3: CASGLGSGVTSDTQYF. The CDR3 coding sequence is TGTGCTAGTGGTTTGGGGAGCGGGGTGACCTCAGATACGCAGTATTTT.

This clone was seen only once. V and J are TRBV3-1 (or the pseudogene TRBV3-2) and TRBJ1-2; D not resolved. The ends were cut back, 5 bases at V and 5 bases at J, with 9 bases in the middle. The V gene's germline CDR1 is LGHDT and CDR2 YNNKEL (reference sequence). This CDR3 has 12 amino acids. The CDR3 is CASSEYSYGYTF. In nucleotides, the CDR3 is TGTGCCAGCAGCGAATACAGTTATGGCTACACCTTC.

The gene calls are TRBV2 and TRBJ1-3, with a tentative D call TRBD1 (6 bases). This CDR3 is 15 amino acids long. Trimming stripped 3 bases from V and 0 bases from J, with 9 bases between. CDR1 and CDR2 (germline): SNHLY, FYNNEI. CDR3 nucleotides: TGTGCCAGCAGTGATGACAGGATCTCTGGAAACACCATATATTTT. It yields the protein CASSDDRISGNTIYF.

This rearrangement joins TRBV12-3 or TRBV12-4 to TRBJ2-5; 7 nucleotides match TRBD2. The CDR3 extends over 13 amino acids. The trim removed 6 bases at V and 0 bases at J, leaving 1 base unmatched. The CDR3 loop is CASSRGDQETQYF. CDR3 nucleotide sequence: TGTGCCAGCAGCCGGGGGGACCAAGAGACCCAGTACTTC.

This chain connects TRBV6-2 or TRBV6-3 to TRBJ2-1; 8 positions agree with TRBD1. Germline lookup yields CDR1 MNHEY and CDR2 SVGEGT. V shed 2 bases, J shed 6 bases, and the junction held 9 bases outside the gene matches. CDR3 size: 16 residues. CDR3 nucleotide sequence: TGTGCCAGCAGTTACCGGACAGGGCCCATCTTCAATGAGCAGTTCTTC. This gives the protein CASSYRTGPIFNEQFF.

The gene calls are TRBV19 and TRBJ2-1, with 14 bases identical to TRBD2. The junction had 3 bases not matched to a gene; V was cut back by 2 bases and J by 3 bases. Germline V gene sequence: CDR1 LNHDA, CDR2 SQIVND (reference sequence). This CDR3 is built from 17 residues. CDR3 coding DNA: TGTGCCAGTAGTATATCCGGGACTAGCGGGGGCTACAATGAGCAGTTCTTC. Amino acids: CASSISGTSGGYNEQFF.

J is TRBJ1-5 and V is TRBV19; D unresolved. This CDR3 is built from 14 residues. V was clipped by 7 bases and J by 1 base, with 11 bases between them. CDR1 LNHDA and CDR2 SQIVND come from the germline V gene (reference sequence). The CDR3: CASNLDTSNQPQHF. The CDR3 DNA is TGTGCCAGTAATCTCGACACAAGCAATCAGCCCCAGCATTTT.

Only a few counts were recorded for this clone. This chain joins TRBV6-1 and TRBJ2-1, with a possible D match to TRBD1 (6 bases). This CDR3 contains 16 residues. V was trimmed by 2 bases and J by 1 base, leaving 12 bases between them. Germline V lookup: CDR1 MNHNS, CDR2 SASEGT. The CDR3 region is CASSEWDTGSYNEQFF. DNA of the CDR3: TGTGCCAGCAGTGAATGGGACACCGGTTCCTACAATGAGCAGTTCTTC.

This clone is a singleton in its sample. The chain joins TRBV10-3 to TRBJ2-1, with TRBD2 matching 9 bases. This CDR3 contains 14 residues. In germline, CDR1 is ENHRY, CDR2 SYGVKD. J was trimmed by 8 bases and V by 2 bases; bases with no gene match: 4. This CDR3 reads CAISEGSGSDEQFF. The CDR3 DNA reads TGTGCCATCAGTGAGGGTAGCGGGAGCGATGAGCAGTTCTTC.

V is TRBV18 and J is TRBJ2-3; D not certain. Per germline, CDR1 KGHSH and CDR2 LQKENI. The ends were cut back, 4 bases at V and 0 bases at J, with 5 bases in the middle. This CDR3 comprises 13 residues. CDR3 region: CASSLPSTDTQYF. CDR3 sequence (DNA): TGTGCCAGCTCACTCCCGAGCACAGATACGCAGTATTTT.

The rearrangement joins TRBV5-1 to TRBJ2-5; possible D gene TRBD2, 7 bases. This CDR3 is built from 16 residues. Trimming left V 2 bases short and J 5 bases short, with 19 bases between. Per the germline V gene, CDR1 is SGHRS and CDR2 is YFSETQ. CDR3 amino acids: CASSLLQRGGPETQYF. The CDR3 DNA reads TGCGCCAGCAGCTTACTACAAAGGGGGGGCCCGGAGACCCAGTACTTC.

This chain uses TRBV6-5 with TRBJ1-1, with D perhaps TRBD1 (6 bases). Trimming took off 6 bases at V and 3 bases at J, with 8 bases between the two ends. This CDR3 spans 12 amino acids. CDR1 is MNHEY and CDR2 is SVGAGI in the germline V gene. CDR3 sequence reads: CASRRTDTEAFF. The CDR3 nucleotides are TGTGCCAGCAGAAGGACAGACACTGAAGCTTTCTTT.

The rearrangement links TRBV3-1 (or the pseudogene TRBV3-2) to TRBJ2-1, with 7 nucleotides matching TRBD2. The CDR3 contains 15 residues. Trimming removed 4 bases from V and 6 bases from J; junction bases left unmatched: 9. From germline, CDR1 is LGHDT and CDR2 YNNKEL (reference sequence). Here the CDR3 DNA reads TGTGCCAGCAGCCGCGGGACTACCCCGATCAATGAGCAGTTCTTC. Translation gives CASSRGTTPINEQFF.

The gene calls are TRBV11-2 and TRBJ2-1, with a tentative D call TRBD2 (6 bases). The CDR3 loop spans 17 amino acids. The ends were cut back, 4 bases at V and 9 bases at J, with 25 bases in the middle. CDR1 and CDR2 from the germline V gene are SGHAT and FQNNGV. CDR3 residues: CASSSGEPGLTGSEQFF. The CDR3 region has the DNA TGTGCCAGCAGCTCGGGAGAGCCGGGACTCACGGGGAGTGAGCAGTTCTTC.

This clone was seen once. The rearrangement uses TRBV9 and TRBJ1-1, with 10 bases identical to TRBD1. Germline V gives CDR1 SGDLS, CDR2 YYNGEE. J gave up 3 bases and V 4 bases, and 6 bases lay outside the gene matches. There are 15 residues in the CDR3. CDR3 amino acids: CASSLRTGGDTEAFF. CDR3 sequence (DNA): TGTGCCAGCAGCCTGCGGACAGGGGGGGACACTGAAGCTTTCTTT.